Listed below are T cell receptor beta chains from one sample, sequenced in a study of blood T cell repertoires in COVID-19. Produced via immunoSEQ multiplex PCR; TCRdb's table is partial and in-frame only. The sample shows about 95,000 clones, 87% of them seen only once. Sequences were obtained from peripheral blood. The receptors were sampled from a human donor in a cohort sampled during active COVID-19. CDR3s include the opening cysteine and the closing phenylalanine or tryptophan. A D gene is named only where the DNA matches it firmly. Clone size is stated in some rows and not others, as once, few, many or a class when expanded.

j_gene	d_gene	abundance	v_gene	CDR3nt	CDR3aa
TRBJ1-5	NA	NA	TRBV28	TGTGCCAGCTGTATGCTCGGGGGGAATCAGCCCCAGCATTTT	CASCMLGGNQPQHF
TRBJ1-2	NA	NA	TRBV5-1	TGCGCCAGCAGCAAAGACAGTAACATCTATGGCTACACCTTC	CASSKDSNIYGYTF
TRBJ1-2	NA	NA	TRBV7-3	TGTGCCAGCAGCGACGGCCCAGGGTTGGGCCTCTATAAGAGCTACACCTTC	CASSDGPGLGLYKSYTF
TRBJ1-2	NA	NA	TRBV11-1	TGTGCCAGCAGCCGAGGAGCCGATCAATATGGCTACACCTTC	CASSRGADQYGYTF
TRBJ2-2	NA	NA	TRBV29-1	TGCAGCGTTGAGGGAAGGGGCACCGGGGAGCTGTTTTTT	CSVEGRGTGELFF
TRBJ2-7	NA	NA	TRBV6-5	TGTGCCAGCACCAACCCTACGGCCTACGAGCAGTACTTC	CASTNPTAYEQYF
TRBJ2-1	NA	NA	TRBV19	TGTGCCAGTAGACTCTCGCGTAGCTCCTACAATGAGCAGTTCTTC	CASRLSRSSYNEQFF
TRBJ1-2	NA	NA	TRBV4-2	TGTGCCAGCAGCCAAGCGCGGCCAGGGCCTGGCTATGGCTACACCTTC	CASSQARPGPGYGYTF
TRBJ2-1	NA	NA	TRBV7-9	TGTGCCAGCAGTACAGTAGGCTTGGTGGTCGATGAGCAGTTCTTC	CASSTVGLVVDEQFF
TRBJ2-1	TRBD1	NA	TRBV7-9	TGTGCCAGCAGCTTGGGGCCAGGGGGCAAATTTTCCCACAATGAGCAGTTCTTC	CASSLGPGGKFSHNEQFF
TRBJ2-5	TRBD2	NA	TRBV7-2	TGTGCCAGCAGCCGGACTAGCGGGGACCAAGAGACCCAGTACTTC	CASSRTSGDQETQYF
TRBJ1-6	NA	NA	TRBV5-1	TGCGCCAGCAGCTTGGATTCGAGTACTAATTCACCCCTCCACTTT	CASSLDSSTNSPLHF
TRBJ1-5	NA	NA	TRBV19	TGTGCCACCAAAATCGGGGAAAGCAATCAGCCCCAGCATTTT	CATKIGESNQPQHF
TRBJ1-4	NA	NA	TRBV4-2	TGTGCCAGCAGCCAGGGGCGGGAAGAACTGTTTTTT	CASSQGREELFF
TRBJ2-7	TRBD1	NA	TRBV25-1	TGTGCCAGCAGTGATCGTTTAGGACAGGGAATCTACGAGCAGTACTTC	CASSDRLGQGIYEQYF
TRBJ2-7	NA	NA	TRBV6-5	TGTGCCAGCACAGTTGGGGGGAACTCCTACGAGCAGTACTTC	CASTVGGNSYEQYF
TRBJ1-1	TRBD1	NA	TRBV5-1	TGCGCCAGCAGGGGACAGGGTTATACTGAAGCTTTCTTT	CASRGQGYTEAFF
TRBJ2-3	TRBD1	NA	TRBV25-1	TGTGCCAGCAATATACAGGGGCCCCAGTATTTT	CASNIQGPQYF
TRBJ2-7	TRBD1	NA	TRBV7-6	TGTGCCAGCAGCGGCGGGCCGACAGGGGGCGCGTACGAGCAGTACTTC	CASSGGPTGGAYEQYF
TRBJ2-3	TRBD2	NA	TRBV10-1	TGCGCCAGCAGTTCGGGACTAGCAACAGATACGCAGTATTTT	CASSSGLATDTQYF
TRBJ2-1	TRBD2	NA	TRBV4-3	TGCGCCAGCAGCCAAGCAATTAGCGGGGGGTCGGGCGGTGAGCAGTTCTTC	CASSQAISGGSGGEQFF
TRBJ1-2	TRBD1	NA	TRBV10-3	TGTGCCATCACCGGACAGGGTGGAGGCTACACCTTC	CAITGQGGGYTF
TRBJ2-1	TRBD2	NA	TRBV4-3	TGCGCCAGCAGCCCAACCGGGGTTAGCGGGAGATACAATGAGCAGTTCTTC	CASSPTGVSGRYNEQFF
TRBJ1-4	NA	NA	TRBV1	TGCACCAGCAGCCAAGTGGACAGGAGGAATGAAAAACTGTTTTTT	CTSSQVDRRNEKLFF
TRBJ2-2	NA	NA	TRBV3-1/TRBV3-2	TGTGCCAGCAGCCAAGAGGCTAGGTCGAACACCGGGGAGCTGTTTTTT	CASSQEARSNTGELFF
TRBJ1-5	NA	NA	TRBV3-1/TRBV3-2	TGTGCCAGCAGCCAAGAGGGGGGGAACAATCAGCCCCAGCATTTT	CASSQEGGNNQPQHF
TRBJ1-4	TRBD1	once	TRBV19	TGTGCCAGTACCGTCGGGACAGGGCTCGGTAATGAAAAACTGTTTTTT	CASTVGTGLGNEKLFF
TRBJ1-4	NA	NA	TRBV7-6	TGTGCCAGCAGCTTAGGGGGGAGGTTGTTTTTT	CASSLGGRLFF
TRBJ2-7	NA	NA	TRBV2	TGTGCCAGCAGGCAGACCTACGAGCAGTACTTC	CASRQTYEQYF
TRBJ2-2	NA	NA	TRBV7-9	TGTGCCAGCAGCTTCGCCGGGGAGCTGTTTTTT	CASSFAGELFF
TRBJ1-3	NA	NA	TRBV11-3	TGTGCCAGCAGCTTATTATCTGGAAACACCATATATTTT	CASSLLSGNTIYF
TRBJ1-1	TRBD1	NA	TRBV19	TGTGCCAGTAGTACCCCTTGGACAGGGCTTAACACTGAAGCTTTCTTT	CASSTPWTGLNTEAFF
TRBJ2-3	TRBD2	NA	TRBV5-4	TGTGCCAGCAGCCTGATGAGCGGGGTCCACCCAGATACGCAGTATTTT	CASSLMSGVHPDTQYF
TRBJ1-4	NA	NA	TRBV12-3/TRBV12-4	TGTGCCAGCAGTTTAGCTGTAGGGGGACTGTTTTTT	CASSLAVGGLFF
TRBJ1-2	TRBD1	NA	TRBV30	TGTGCCTGGACCCGGAGGGGGCCTGGCTACACCTTC	CAWTRRGPGYTF
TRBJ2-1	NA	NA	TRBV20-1	TGCAGTGCTAGTCGGTCCTACAATGAGCAGTTCTTC	CSASRSYNEQFF
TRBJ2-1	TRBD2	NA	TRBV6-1	TGTGCCAGCAGTGAAGCTTTCGGGACTAGTTTCAATGAGCAGTTCTTC	CASSEAFGTSFNEQFF
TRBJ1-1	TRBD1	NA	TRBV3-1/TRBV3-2	TGTGCCAGCCTCGGACAGGCGAACACTGAAGCTTTCTTT	CASLGQANTEAFF
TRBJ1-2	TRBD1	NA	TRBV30	TGTGCCTGGAGTGAGGCCGGGACAGGATATGGCTACACCTTC	CAWSEAGTGYGYTF
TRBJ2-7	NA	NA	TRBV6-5	TGTGCCAGCAGTTACGGAGGCGGGGTCGCCTACGAGCAGTACTTC	CASSYGGGVAYEQYF
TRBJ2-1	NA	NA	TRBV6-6	TGTGCCAGCAGTTCACGGGGGGCCTCCTACAATGAGCAGTTCTTC	CASSSRGASYNEQFF
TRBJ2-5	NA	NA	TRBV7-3	TGTGCCAGCAGCTTGGGAAGCGGGGAGACCCAGTACTTC	CASSLGSGETQYF
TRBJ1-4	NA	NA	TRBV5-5	TGTGCCAGCAGCTCAACAGGGAAATCTAAGGGAGCTAATGAAAAACTGTTTTTT	CASSSTGKSKGANEKLFF
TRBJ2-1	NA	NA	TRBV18	TGTGCCAGCTCACCCTCCCAGATTACTACCTCTGAGGAGTTCTTC	CASSPSQITTSEEFF
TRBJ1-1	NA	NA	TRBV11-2	TGTGCCAGCAGCACGCGGGGGGGTGAGAACACTGAAGCTTTCTTT	CASSTRGGENTEAFF
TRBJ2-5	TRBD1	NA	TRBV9	TGTGCCAGCAGCGTTGGACAGGGACAAGAGACCCAGTACTTC	CASSVGQGQETQYF
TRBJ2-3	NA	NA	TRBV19	TGTGCCACCGATAGGGGGTTTGGCACAGATACGCAGTATTTT	CATDRGFGTDTQYF
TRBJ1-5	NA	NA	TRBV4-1	TGCGCCAGCAGCCAAGGCCCCCCCCCACTGACGGGGGGCGCGGGTCAGCCCCAGCATTTT	CASSQGPPPLTGGAGQPQHF
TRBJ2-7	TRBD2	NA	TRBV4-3	TGCGCCAGCAGCCAAGACGTAATGCGGGGGGGCCTCTCCTACGAGCAGTACTTC	CASSQDVMRGGLSYEQYF
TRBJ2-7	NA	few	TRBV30	TGTGCCTGGAAGGCTAGCTACTCCTACGAGCAGTACTTC	CAWKASYSYEQYF
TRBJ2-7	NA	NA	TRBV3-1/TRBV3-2	TGTGCCAGCAGCCTCCGGGGCTACGAGCAGTACTTC	CASSLRGYEQYF
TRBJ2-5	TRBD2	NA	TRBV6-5	TGTGCCGGGCGACTAGCGGGGGGGCAGGGGACCCAGTACTTC	CAGRLAGGQGTQYF
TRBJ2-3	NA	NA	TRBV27	TGTGCCAGCAGTTTATCAGTTTACTATACGCAGTATTTT	CASSLSVYYTQYF
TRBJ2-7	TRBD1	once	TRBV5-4	TGTGCCAGCAGCTGGTCGACAGGGGGATACGAGCAGTACTTC	CASSWSTGGYEQYF
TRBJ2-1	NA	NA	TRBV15	TGTGCCACCAGCAGAGATAAAGGACTACTCAATGAGCAGTTCTTC	CATSRDKGLLNEQFF